The rows below give T cell receptor beta chains drawn from one sample of a study of blood T cell repertoires in COVID-19. Sequenced by immunoSEQ multiplex PCR; TCRdb stores in-frame clones only, minus some. The data hold some 210,000 clones, with 87% observed a single time. The specimen sequenced was PBMCs or T cells enriched from blood (not recorded which). The receptors originated from a man between 18 and 29 years old with acute COVID-19. CDR3s include the opening cysteine and the closing phenylalanine or tryptophan.

>TRBV2|TRBJ2-3
CASSVALAGTDTQYF
>TRBV5-1|TRBJ1-5
CASSLSPVQEGNQPQHF
>TRBV9|TRBJ2-3
CASSVGGTWTSGRETDTQYF
>TRBV12-5|TRBJ1-2
CASGFGDRARGYTF
>TRBV24-1|TRBJ2-5
CATSDRGVQKETQYF
>TRBV9|TRBJ1-6
CASSGGHNTNSPLHF
>TRBV21-1|TRBJ2-3
CASSPRLAHTDTQYF
>TRBV6-5|TRBJ2-1
CASSWTGKQFF
>TRBV15|TRBJ2-1
CATSGEGTGGRNEQFF
>TRBV14|TRBJ2-7
CASSQAFTAFSYEQYF
>TRBV10-3|TRBJ2-1
CATTAGGRNEQFF
>TRBV6-5|TRBJ1-1
CASRATDGKAFF
>TRBV9|TRBJ2-3
CASSTGDTQYF
>TRBV6-5|TRBJ2-7
CASTMGLAVSYEQYF
>TRBV14|TRBJ2-1
CASSQVLTSGYNEQFF
>TRBV5-4|TRBJ1-1
CASSSQGSREAFF
>TRBV7-2|TRBJ1-4
CASSAQGAVEKLFF
>TRBV6-5|TRBJ1-2
CASRSEGLIYGYTF
>TRBV7-9|TRBJ1-5
CASSLALGQGWGLGQPQHF
>TRBV28|TRBJ2-1
CAIAAGTSGYNEQFF
>TRBV24-1|TRBJ2-7
CATSDSGTSPEQYF
>TRBV18|TRBJ2-5
CASSPPAELSLGETQYF
>TRBV27|TRBJ1-1
CASSLSIGESEAFF
>TRBV5-1|TRBJ1-5
CASSLVQGEQPQHF
>TRBV19|TRBJ2-1
CASRVVSFSGRGEQFF
>TRBV15|TRBJ2-7
CATSAPGEGPYEQYF